This T cell receptor (beta chain) originates from a study of blood T cells in healthy people across ages. General study findings and limits: The fall in TCR beta diversity per million T cells was roughly linear with age. Estimates of diversity drawn from one million T cells were considered underestimates.

For this clonotype: Its antigen is undetermined. A read error may account for a junction end that differs from germline.

The second PCR ran about 6 to 12 cycles with a sample-barcoded 5' primer and J-beta primers. From each sample, at least 2.5 million paired-end reads containing CDR3 were obtained. TCRdb re-analysed the 5' RACE reads in MiXCR, keeping a single row per CDR3 protein. The sample lists 1.6 million or so distinct CDR3 sequences; around 36% were seen once. Germline V gene data show CDR1 as SGHTA and CDR2 as FQGNSA. The CDR3 runs to 16 residues. The chain combines TRBV7-2 with TRBJ1-5; perhaps TRBD1 as D (6 bases). The sequencing input was blood. The TCR originated in a woman in her thirties in good health. CDR3 loop: CASSLEGVGSNQPRHF. Here the CDR3 DNA reads TGTGCCAGCAGCTTAGAGGGGGTCGGGAGCAATCAGCCCCGGCATTTT.